This entry lists 17 T cell receptor beta chains sequenced from one sample in a study of T cell responses to AZD1222 COVID-19 vaccine. Sequenced by immunoSEQ multiplex PCR; TCRdb stores in-frame clones only, minus some. The table has around 94,000 clones, around nine tenths seen once; the top ten hold 13%. The material sequenced was peripheral blood, taken on day 0 of AZD1222 vaccination. These receptors were obtained from an adult in good health.

V and J are TRBV5-5 and TRBJ2-7; D not certain. The CDR3 has 12 residues. V was clipped by 3 bases and J by 3 bases, with 7 bases between them. The germline V gene encodes CDR1 SGHKS and CDR2 YYEKEE (reference sequence). The CDR3 spells CASSWDGYEQYF. CDR3 nucleotides: TGTGCCAGCAGCTGGGATGGCTACGAGCAGTACTTC.

In DNA, the CDR3 is TGTGCCAGCAGCCTCGACACAGGGGGATCCTACAATGAGCAGTTCTTC. Translation gives CASSLDTGGSYNEQFF. This chain connects TRBV7-9 to TRBJ2-1; the match to TRBD1 covers 8 bases. The CDR3 spans 16 residues. The V and J ends lost 5 bases and 1 base, in that order; junction bases with no gene match: 7. CDR1 and CDR2 (germline): SEHNR, FQNEAQ (reference sequence).

The CDR3 region is CAWRQTSGGTIYF. CDR3 bases: TGTGCCTGGAGACAGACCTCTGGTGGTACCATATATTTT. This chain uses TRBV30 with TRBJ1-3; no reliable D call. Germline loops: CDR1 GTSNPN, CDR2 SVGIG (reference sequence). The V gene lost 3 bases and the J gene lost 10 bases, with 16 bases spanning the gap. This CDR3 contains 13 residues.

V is TRBV28 and J is TRBJ2-2; tentatively, D is TRBD2 (6 bases). The CDR3 has 16 residues. Trimming removed 6 bases from V and 3 bases from J, with 17 bases in between. Germline-derived CDR1 and CDR2 are MDHEN and SYDVKM. The CDR3: CASSLLIADHTGELFF. The DNA for the CDR3 is TGTGCCAGCAGCCTCTTAATAGCGGACCACACCGGGGAGCTGTTTTTT.

CDR3 in DNA: TGTGCCATCAGTGACTGGCAGGCTACAGATACGCAGTATTTT. It specifies CAISDWQATDTQYF. The chain joins TRBV10-3 to TRBJ2-3; the D is unclear. The germline CDR1 and CDR2 sequences are ENHRY and SYGVKD. The length of the CDR3 is 14 residues. The ends were cut back, 3 bases at V and 3 bases at J, with 10 bases in the middle.

J is TRBJ1-1 and V is TRBV5-1, with D maybe TRBD1 (5 bases). V lost 6 bases and J lost 4, with 16 bases in between. Germline CDR1 SGHRS, CDR2 YFSETQ. The CDR3 contains 14 residues. The CDR3 reads CASTRVNGGTEAFF. CDR3 bases: TGCGCCAGCACCCGGGTCAATGGGGGCACTGAAGCTTTCTTT.

This clone was counted a single time. The CDR3 DNA reads TGTGCCTGGGGGGACATTCCCTACGAGCAGTACTTC. Translated, it gives CAWGDIPYEQYF. The chain joins TRBV30 to TRBJ2-7, with D possibly TRBD1 on 6 matching bases. Germline loops: CDR1 GTSNPN, CDR2 SVGIG (reference sequence). The V end was cut by 5 bases, the J end by 2 bases, with 10 bases between. The CDR3 spans 12 residues.

This clone was counted a single time. The chain is built from TRBV28 and TRBJ1-1; no clear D gene. The CDR3 has 12 residues. CDR1 and CDR2 (germline): MDHEN, SYDVKM. Trimming shortened V by 7 bases and J by 1 base, and 7 bases separated the two germline ends. The CDR3 region is CASKERNTEAFF. The CDR3 nucleotides are TGTGCCAGCAAGGAGAGGAACACTGAAGCTTTCTTT.

This chain uses TRBV9 with TRBJ1-3; the D is unclear. Looked up from germline, CDR1 is SGDLS and CDR2 is YYNGEE. This CDR3 has 16 residues. V was clipped by 4 bases and J by 0 bases, with 14 bases between them. This CDR3 is CASSQLDGSSGNTIYF. The CDR3 DNA sequence: TGTGCCAGCAGCCAACTTGATGGCAGCTCTGGAAACACCATATATTTT.

V is TRBV3-1 (or the pseudogene TRBV3-2) and J is TRBJ2-5, with 7 bases fitting TRBD2. V lost 2 bases to trimming and J lost 5 bases; unmatched junction nucleotides: 8. Germline V gene sequence: CDR1 LGHDT, CDR2 YNNKEL (reference sequence). The CDR3 runs 15 residues. Written as DNA, the CDR3 is TGTGCCAGCAGCCAAATCCGAACTAGCGTGGAGACCCAGTACTTC. Its translation: CASSQIRTSVETQYF.

This chain joins TRBV11-1 and TRBJ2-3; 7 bases align to TRBD2. This CDR3 has 15 residues. Germline CDR1 and CDR2: SGHAT and FQDESV (reference sequence). V shed 3 bases, J shed 0 bases, and the junction held 3 bases outside the gene matches. The CDR3 nucleotides read TGTGCCAGCAGCTTCCTAGCGGCTAGCACAGATACGCAGTATTTT. Residues: CASSFLAASTDTQYF.

This clone was picked up one time. The chain links TRBV12-3 or TRBV12-4 to TRBJ2-1, with a weak D call TRBD1 (8 bases). The CDR3 has 13 amino acids. Trimming stripped 2 bases from V and 14 bases from J, with 16 bases between. This CDR3 is CASSLRQGRVEFF. CDR3 nucleotide sequence: TGTGCCAGCAGTTTAAGACAGGGGAGGGTTGAGTTCTTC.

The chain combines TRBV30 with TRBJ1-1; the D is unclear. The CDR3 consists of 11 residues. CDR1 and CDR2 (germline): GTSNPN, SVGIG (reference sequence). Trimming took off 3 bases at V and 4 bases at J, with 6 bases between the two ends. Written as DNA, the CDR3 is TGTGCCTGGAGCCTTGGCACTGAAGCTTTCTTT. This sequence encodes CAWSLGTEAFF.

The chain employs TRBV7-2 and TRBJ1-2, with 7 bases identical to TRBD1. Germline-derived CDR1 and CDR2 are SGHTA and FQGNSA. This CDR3 contains 13 residues. J lost 5 bases, V lost 5 bases, and 5 bases had no gene match. CDR3 amino acids: CASSHDRVYGYTF. CDR3 DNA sequence: TGTGCCAGCAGCCACGACAGGGTTTATGGCTACACCTTC.

The CDR3 nucleotides are TGTGCCAGCAGTTGGGGGCGCCAGGATGGCTACACCTTC. Its protein product is CASSWGRQDGYTF. The J gene is TRBJ1-2, the V gene TRBV3-1 (or the pseudogene TRBV3-2), with D perhaps matching TRBD1 (6 bases). Germline V lookup: CDR1 LGHDT, CDR2 YNNKEL (reference sequence). This CDR3 region has 13 residues. Trimming removed 6 bases from V and 6 bases from J, with 14 bases in between.

The chain recombines TRBV19 with TRBJ2-2, with D tentatively TRBD1 or TRBD2 (5 bases each). The germline V gene has CDR1 LNHDA and CDR2 SQIVND (reference sequence). The CDR3 totals 14 residues. The ends were cut back, 7 bases at V and 6 bases at J, with 15 bases in the middle. The CDR3 spells CASNPGPLPGELFF. As DNA, the CDR3 is TGTGCCAGTAACCCGGGACCTTTACCCGGGGAGCTGTTTTTT.

The V gene is TRBV9, the J gene TRBJ1-1; 8 bases agree with TRBD1. The CDR3 runs 15 residues. V was clipped by 4 bases and J by 3 bases; unmatched bases: 8. CDR1 and CDR2 (germline): SGDLS, YYNGEE. The CDR3 region is CASSSQDRADTEAFF. CDR3 nucleotide sequence: TGTGCCAGCAGCTCTCAGGACAGGGCGGACACTGAAGCTTTCTTT.